This T cell receptor (beta chain) derives from a study of Tregs in tolerant kidney transplant recipients. Overall study findings and caveats: Tregs expanded with activated donor B cells seemed most donor-specific. Validation in larger populations is needed because few patients were studied. In tolerant patients, donor-specific Tregs outgrew total Tregs, suggesting antigen-driven expansion.

The CDR3 consists of 16 residues. Germline V gene lookup returns CDR1 MNHEY and CDR2 SVGEGT. Repertoires were generated with immunoSEQ multiplex PCR, while TCRdb's copy carries only in-frame clones and drops some. The sample table sets out 25,000 or so clones. A note on this clone: The antigen remains unidentified. The junction does not match germline at one end; this may be a read error. Sequencing ends 3 residues short of the CDR3 end; the germline J gene provides the rest.

Recipients received nonmyeloablative bone marrow transplants from related graft donors, with transient mixed chimerism. J is TRBJ2-1 and V is TRBV6-2 or TRBV6-3; possible D gene TRBD2, 6 bases. The clonotype originates from a human patient who received a combined kidney and bone marrow transplant. Part of the T cells may come from the graft donor. The sample was CD4+ T cells from blood (PBMCs), taken 6 months after the transplant. The chain's CDR3 is CASSHSPLLEGNEQFF. CDR3 bases read: TGTGCCAGCAGTCACTCCCCTTTGCTGGAGGGCAATGAG.